This T cell receptor beta chain came from a study of blood T cell repertoires in COVID-19 (dated by TCRdb to about 2020). Concerning the study at large: The collaborator samples originated in the United States, Italy and Spain and spanned the acute and convalescent phases of COVID-19. The material from the prospective study consisted of cDNA or gDNA derived from T cells, B-cell-depleted T cells, or PBMCs. The dataset comprised deeply sampled blood TCRbeta repertoires from subjects exposed to, actively infected with, or recovered from COVID-19. The repertoires were released in a freely available public database meant as a resource for research on the immune response to SARS-CoV-2. The samples were drawn from two sources: the first 160 participants of the ongoing ImmuneRACE study, and 1,000 to 1,500 subjects contributed by 6 global collaborators. A de-identified subject ID, COVID-19 status, age in years and sex were almost always included in the sample metadata. Where HLA class I and class II types were available, the types were taken from metadata supplied by the sample provider, not from assay-based typing.

V gives up 0 bases and J gives up 4 bases, and the segment between their germline ends measures 7 bases. The germline V gene (reference sequence) supplies CDR1 SGHKS and CDR2 YYEKEE. Its CDR3 holds 13 amino acids, cysteine through phenylalanine. Solely the CDR3 DNA is kept, with 39 bases framed from the first base. Overall results and qualifications from the work: The amount of clinical and demographic metadata varied by source and participant and was provided uncurated.

This clone has just one count. Its antigen is unknown. No per-base quality is available; no much larger clone lies one base away. Collaborating institutions collected whole blood in K2EDTA tubes following their own protocols. For TCRbeta analysis, collaborators shipped samples as frozen whole blood, isolated PBMCs, or DNA extracted from either of those sample types. The immunoSEQ Assay, a bias-controlled multiplex PCR, was used to amplify TCRbeta CDR3 regions from genomic DNA. Per the original workflow: The number of nucleated cells in each sample was estimated from the amplification of reference gene primers within the assay. To quantify the absolute abundance of each unique TCRbeta CDR3 rearrangement, sequence reads were collapsed and filtered. Productive Simpson clonality was computed per sample as the square root of Simpson's diversity index over productive rearrangements. Sourced from immuneACCESS, this table was stored by TCRdb with only in-frame sequences that have V and J called. A share of the clones is absent; for the studies checked, an unresolved V gene accounts for under half, and the remainder has no known explanation. Clone size and V and J calls were adopted from that table, with D and trimming inferred from the DNA. This sample holds some 220,000 clones; roughly 82% were observed only once. Roughly 8.7% of the sample is in the top ten clones.

The sequence came from a middle-aged man with active or convalescent COVID-19. Sequencing used peripheral blood. This chain joins TRBV5-5 to TRBJ1-2; the D gene identity is not certain. Here is the DNA: TGTGCCAGCAGCTTGGAAACAGCCTATGGCTACACCTTC. This encodes CASSLETAYGYTF.